This T cell receptor (beta chain) comes out of a study of blood T cells in healthy people across ages. Then a second PCR, running about 6 to 12 cycles, was carried out with a sample-barcoded 5' primer and a J-beta primer mix. Using its own MiXCR run on the 5' RACE reads, TCRdb lists one record per CDR3 protein. The sample carries about 1.4 million distinct CDR3 sequences, 45% to 70% recorded once. CDR3 length: 12 residues. Germline V gene lookup returns CDR1 SQVTM and CDR2 ANQGSEA. V gave up 8 bases and J gave up 2 bases, with 12 bases separating them. Worth noting for this clonotype: Its antigen remains unknown.

Points from the study as a whole: Using unsorted PBMCs precluded a conclusive naive versus antigen-experienced comparison. The authors considered diversity estimates from one million T cells to be underestimates.

This clonotype was sampled from a man between 18 and 35 years old in good health. The chain combines TRBV29-1 with TRBJ2-5; D may be TRBD2 (5 bases). The sample was blood. The DNA of the CDR3 is TGCAGCCCGAGCGGACCGCAAGAGACCCAGTACTTC. Its translation is CSPSGPQETQYF.